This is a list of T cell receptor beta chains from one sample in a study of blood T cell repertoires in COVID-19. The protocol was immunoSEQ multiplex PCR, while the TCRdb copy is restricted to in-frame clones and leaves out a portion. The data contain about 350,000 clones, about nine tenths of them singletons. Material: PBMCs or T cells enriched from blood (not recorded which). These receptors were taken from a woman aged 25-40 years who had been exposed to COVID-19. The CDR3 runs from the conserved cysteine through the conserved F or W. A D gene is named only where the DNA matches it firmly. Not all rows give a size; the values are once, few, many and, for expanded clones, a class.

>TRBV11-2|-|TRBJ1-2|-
CASSLGPGGYTF
TGTGCCAGCAGCTTAGGGCCAGGTGGCTACACCTTC
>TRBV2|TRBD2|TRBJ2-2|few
CASIGLAANTGELFF
TGTGCCAGCATCGGACTAGCGGCGAACACCGGGGAGCTGTTTTTT
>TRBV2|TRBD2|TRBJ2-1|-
CASRQLAELYNEQFF
TGTGCCAGCAGGCAACTAGCGGAGCTCTACAATGAGCAGTTCTTC
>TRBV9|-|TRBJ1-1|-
CASSGKTAINTEAFF
TGTGCCAGCAGCGGGAAGACAGCTATTAACACTGAAGCTTTCTTT
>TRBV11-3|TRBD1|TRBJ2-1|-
CASGSNRGRYNEQFF
TGTGCCAGCGGGTCGAACAGGGGTCGGTACAATGAGCAGTTCTTC
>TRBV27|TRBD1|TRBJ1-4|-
CASSFYRGRKEKLFF
TGTGCCAGCAGTTTTTACAGGGGACGGAAGGAAAAACTGTTTTTT
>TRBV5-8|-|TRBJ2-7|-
CASSLTESSYEQYF
TGTGCCAGCAGCTTGACCGAGAGCTCCTACGAGCAGTACTTC
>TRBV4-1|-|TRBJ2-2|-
CASSQEWADTLNTGELFF
TGCGCCAGCAGCCAAGAATGGGCTGACACTCTGAACACCGGGGAGCTGTTTTTT
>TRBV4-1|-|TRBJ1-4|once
CASSQGTGSGEKLFF
TGCGCCAGCAGCCAAGGAACAGGGTCGGGGGAAAAACTGTTTTTT
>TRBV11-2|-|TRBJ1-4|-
CASSRALFESNEKLFF
TGTGCCAGCAGCCGCGCCCTGTTTGAAAGTAATGAAAAACTGTTTTTT
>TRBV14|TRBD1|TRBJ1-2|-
CASSQRTGGYGYTF
TGTGCCAGCAGCCAACGGACAGGGGGATATGGCTACACCTTC
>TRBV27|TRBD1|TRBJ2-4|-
CASSQQGQGLNIQYF
TGTGCCAGCAGTCAACAGGGACAGGGGTTGAACATTCAGTACTTC
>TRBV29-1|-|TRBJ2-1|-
CSAGRTAGEQFF
TGCAGCGCGGGACGGACTGCGGGTGAGCAGTTCTTC
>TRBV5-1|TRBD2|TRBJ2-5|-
CASSLVLAGGLAYQETQYF
TGCGCCAGCAGCTTGGTCTTAGCCGGGGGACTAGCTTACCAAGAGACCCAGTACTTC
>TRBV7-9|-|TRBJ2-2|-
CASSLGNRVGAGELFF
TGTGCCAGCAGCTTAGGGAACAGGGTCGGCGCCGGGGAGCTGTTTTTT
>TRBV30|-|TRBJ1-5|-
CAWSSSNQPQHF
TGTGCCTGGAGTTCGAGCAATCAGCCCCAGCATTTT
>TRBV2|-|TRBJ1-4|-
CASRLNREGEKLFF
TGTGCCAGCAGGTTAAACAGGGAGGGAGAAAAACTGTTTTTT
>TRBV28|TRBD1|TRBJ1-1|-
CASSFSRTGGLSEAFF
TGTGCCAGCAGTTTTTCAAGGACAGGGGGCCTCTCTGAAGCTTTCTTT
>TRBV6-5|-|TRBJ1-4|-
CASSRLPANEKLFF
TGTGCCAGCTCGAGGCTGCCTGCTAATGAAAAACTGTTTTTT
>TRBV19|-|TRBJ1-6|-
CASGRDPNNSPLHF
TGTGCCAGTGGGAGGGACCCCAATAATTCACCCCTCCACTTT
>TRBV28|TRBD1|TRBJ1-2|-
CASSLPGGDFLTHGYTF
TGTGCCAGCAGTTTACCAGGGGGAGATTTCCTTACACATGGCTACACCTTC
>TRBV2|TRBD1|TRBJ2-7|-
CASSVVQGGYSYEQYF
TGTGCCAGCAGTGTAGTACAGGGGGGTTACTCCTACGAGCAGTACTTC
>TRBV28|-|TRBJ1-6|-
CASSPIQLENSPLHF
TGTGCCAGCAGTCCGATACAGTTAGAAAATTCACCCCTCCACTTT
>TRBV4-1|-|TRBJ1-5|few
CASSHPPGHSGNQPQHF
TGCGCCAGCAGCCACCCACCGGGACATAGCGGCAATCAGCCCCAGCATTTT
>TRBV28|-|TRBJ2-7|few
CASSLPGPYEQYF
TGTGCCAGCAGTTTACCAGGGCCCTACGAGCAGTACTTC
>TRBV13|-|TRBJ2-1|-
CASSPKNNEQFF
TGTGCCAGCAGCCCAAAAAACAATGAGCAGTTCTTC
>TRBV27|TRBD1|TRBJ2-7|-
CASSPGQGAREQYF
TGTGCCAGCAGTCCAGGACAGGGGGCGCGGGAGCAGTACTTC
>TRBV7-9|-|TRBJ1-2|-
CASSLSPSGLNYGYTF
TGTGCCAGCAGCTTATCTCCCTCGGGATTAAACTATGGCTACACCTTC
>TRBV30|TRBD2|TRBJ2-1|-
CAWSVRASGSFVEQFF
TGTGCCTGGAGTGTACGGGCTAGCGGGAGTTTTGTTGAGCAGTTCTTC
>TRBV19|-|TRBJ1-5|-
CASRPRQDSNQPQHF
TGTGCCAGTAGACCCCGACAGGATAGCAATCAGCCCCAGCATTTT
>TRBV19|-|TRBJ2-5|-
CASSMERETQYF
TGTGCCAGTAGTATGGAGAGGGAGACCCAGTACTTC
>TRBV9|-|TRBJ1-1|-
CASSWGQGNTEAFF
TGTGCCAGCAGCTGGGGGCAGGGCAACACTGAAGCTTTCTTT
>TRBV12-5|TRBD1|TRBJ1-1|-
CASGLARTGGAGSMNTEAFF
TGTGCTAGTGGTTTGGCTCGGACAGGGGGGGCGGGTTCCATGAACACTGAAGCTTTCTTT
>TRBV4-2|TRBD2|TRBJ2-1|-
CASSQPGTSGDNEQFF
TGTGCCAGCAGCCAACCTGGGACTAGCGGAGACAATGAGCAGTTCTTC
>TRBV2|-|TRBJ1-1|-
CASALTEAFF
TGTGCCAGCGCGCTCACTGAAGCTTTCTTT
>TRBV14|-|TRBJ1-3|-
CASSQDLSGNTIYF
TGTGCCAGCAGCCAAGACCTGTCCGGAAACACCATATATTTT
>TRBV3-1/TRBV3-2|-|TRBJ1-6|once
CASSPPDRTGYNSPLHF
TGTGCCAGCAGCCCACCCGACAGAACCGGCTATAATTCACCCCTCCACTTT
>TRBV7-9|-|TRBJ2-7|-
CASSSRVEAYYEQYF
TGTGCCAGCAGCTCCCGGGTCGAGGCCTACTACGAGCAGTACTTC
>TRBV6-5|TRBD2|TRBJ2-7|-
CASSYLLAGVPYEQYF
TGTGCCAGCAGTTACTTACTAGCGGGAGTTCCCTACGAGCAGTACTTC
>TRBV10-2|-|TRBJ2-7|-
CASKHSHEQYF
TGCGCCAGCAAGCATTCCCACGAGCAGTACTTC
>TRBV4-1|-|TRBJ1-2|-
CASSQDHDRSDNYGYTF
TGCGCCAGCAGCCAAGATCACGACAGGAGCGATAACTATGGCTACACCTTC
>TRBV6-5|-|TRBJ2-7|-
CASTHRDTYEQYF
TGTGCCAGCACTCACAGGGATACCTACGAGCAGTACTTC
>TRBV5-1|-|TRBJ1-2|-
CASSFRGNGYTF
TGCGCCAGCAGCTTTAGGGGGAATGGCTACACCTTC
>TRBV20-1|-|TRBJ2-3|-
CSPPDTQYF
TGCAGTCCTCCAGATACGCAGTATTTT
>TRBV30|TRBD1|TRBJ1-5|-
CAWSVRTGIYQPQHF
TGTGCCTGGAGTGTTAGGACAGGGATTTATCAGCCCCAGCATTTT
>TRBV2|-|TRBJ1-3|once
CASSEYGVSGNTIYF
TGTGCCAGCAGTGAATACGGGGTTTCTGGAAACACCATATATTTT
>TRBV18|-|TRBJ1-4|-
CASSPPDSEKLFF
TGTGCCAGCTCACCACCGGACTCTGAAAAACTGTTTTTT
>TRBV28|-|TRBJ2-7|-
CASTPGGPRRAYEQYF
TGTGCCAGCACCCCAGGGGGGCCCCGACGGGCCTACGAGCAGTACTTC
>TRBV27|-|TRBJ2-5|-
CASSFRRTQEKAQYF
TGTGCCAGCAGTTTTCGGAGAACCCAAGAGAAGGCCCAGTACTTC